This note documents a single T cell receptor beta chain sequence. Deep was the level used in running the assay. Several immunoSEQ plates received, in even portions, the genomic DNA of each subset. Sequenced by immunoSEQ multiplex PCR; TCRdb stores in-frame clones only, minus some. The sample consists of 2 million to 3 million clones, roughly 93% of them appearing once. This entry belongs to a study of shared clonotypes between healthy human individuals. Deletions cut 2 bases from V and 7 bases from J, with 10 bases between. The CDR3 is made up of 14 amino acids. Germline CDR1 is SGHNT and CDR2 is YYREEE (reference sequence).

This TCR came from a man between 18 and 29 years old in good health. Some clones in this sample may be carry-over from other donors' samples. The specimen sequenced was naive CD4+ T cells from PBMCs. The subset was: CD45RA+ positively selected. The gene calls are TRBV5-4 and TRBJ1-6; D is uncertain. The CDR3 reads CASSLERLNSPLHF. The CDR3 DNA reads TGTGCCAGCAGCTTAGAACGGCTGAATTCACCCCTCCACTTT.